Below, 15 T cell receptor beta chains from the same sample are listed, as sequenced in a study of T cells in Graves' hyperthyroidism and ophthalmopathy. Amplification of TCR beta CDR3 regions was performed using RNA transcripts as template. HTBI primers were employed in a first-round RT-PCR of the TCR CDR3. One entry per CDR3 protein, called by TCRdb with MiXCR from the multiplex PCR reads. The table lists approximately 410,000 distinct CDR3 sequences, under 15% of them singletons. Sequenced input: blood. These receptors all stem from a young man with Graves' ophthalmopathy.

The sample holds many counts of this clonotype. The chain is built from TRBV6-1 and TRBJ2-7, with D perhaps TRBD1 (5 bases). From germline, CDR1 is MNHNS and CDR2 SASEGT. Between the trimmed V and J ends, which lost 1 base and 7 bases, there was a span of 17 bases. The CDR3 has 15 residues. The CDR3 DNA is TGTGCCAGCAGTGAAGGCAGGGAACGGTTCAAGGAGCAGTACTTC. Protein sequence: CASSEGRERFKEQYF.

This clonotype was detected only a few times. The V gene is TRBV6-1, the J gene TRBJ1-2; no clear D. CDR3 length: 11 residues. Germline lookup yields CDR1 MNHNS and CDR2 SASEGT. The V end was cut by 7 bases, the J end by 8 bases, with 11 bases between. The CDR3 loop is CASKTGKGYTF. The CDR3 DNA is TGTGCCAGCAAGACGGGGAAGGGCTACACCTTC.

A few counts support this clonotype. CDR3 sequence reads: CASSPGTTLEQYF. The CDR3 DNA reads as TGTGCCAGCTCACCCGGGACTACCCTCGAGCAGTACTTC. V usage is TRBV18 and J usage is TRBJ2-7, with 7 bases identical to TRBD2. Per the germline V gene, CDR1 is KGHSH and CDR2 is LQKENI. J lost 6 bases, V lost 3 bases, and 5 bases had no gene match. The length of the CDR3 is 13 residues.

The J gene is TRBJ2-3, the V gene TRBV5-1, with D unresolved. The length of the CDR3 is 11 residues. Germline CDR1 reads SGHRS; CDR2 reads YFSETQ. V lost 4 bases and J 7 bases, leaving 7 bases between the germline ends. The CDR3 sequence: CASSLLHTQYF. The CDR3 nucleotides read TGCGCCAGCAGCCTCCTCCATACGCAGTATTTT. The entire variable domain, with the rest obtained from reference TRBV5-1 and TRBJ2-3, is as follows: KAGVTQTPRYLIKTRGQQVTLSCSPISGHRSVSWYQQTPGQGLQFLFEYFSETQRNKGNFPGRFSGRQFSNSRSEMNVSTLELGDSALYLCASSLLHTQYFGPGTRLTVL.

This clonotype was observed at least ten times. V usage is TRBV20-1 and J usage is TRBJ1-1, with D uncertain. Germline V gene sequence: CDR1 DFQATT, CDR2 SNEGSKA (reference sequence). V was cut by 6 bases and J by 2 bases, with 10 bases left in between. The CDR3 is 12 residues long. This chain's CDR3 is CSARTDNTEAFF. The CDR3 bases are TGCAGTGCAAGGACGGATAACACTGAAGCTTTCTTT.

This clonotype occurred many times. The chain employs TRBV6-1 and TRBJ1-3; no firm D call. CDR3 length: 15 residues. Germline V CDR1 and CDR2: MNHNS, SASEGT. Trimming cost V 3 bases and J 0 bases, with 9 bases left between them. CDR3 region: CASSEEAHSGNTIYF. The CDR3 DNA reads as TGTGCCAGCAGTGAGGAGGCACACTCTGGAAACACCATATATTTT.

This clonotype was seen many times. This chain connects TRBV2 to TRBJ2-5, with 10 nucleotides matching TRBD2. The CDR3 contains 16 residues. The V gene's germline CDR1 is SNHLY and CDR2 FYNNEI. With 6 bases clipped from V and 1 base from J, the junction kept 8 bases outside the gene matches. CDR3 sequence reads: CASSMERGGIQETQYF. DNA of the CDR3: TGTGCCAGCAGCATGGAGCGGGGGGGGATCCAAGAGACCCAGTACTTC.

For this clonotype: This may be a read error, as it is one base from a much larger clone. The CDR3 bases are TGTGCCAGCAGCACCAGTAGGGGGGATGGGCAGTTCTTC. Its translation: CASSTSRGDGQFF. The chain couples TRBV11-3 to TRBJ2-1; D assignment may be TRBD1 or TRBD2 (6 bases each). V shed 5 bases and J shed 12 bases, with 17 bases lying between them. The germline CDR1 and CDR2 sequences are SGHNT and YENEEA. This CDR3 contains 13 residues.

This clonotype was seen at least ten times. The J gene is TRBJ1-5, the V gene TRBV20-1; the D gene is possibly TRBD1 (5 bases). V lost 1 base and J 1 base, leaving 14 bases between the germline ends. The germline V gene has CDR1 DFQATT and CDR2 SNEGSKA (reference sequence). The length of the CDR3 is 16 residues. CDR3 protein: CSARALGQVSNQPQHF. CDR3 nucleotides: TGCAGTGCTAGAGCTCTGGGGCAGGTGAGCAATCAGCCCCAGCATTTT.

Turning to this clonotype: The junction shows a germline mismatch at one end, possibly a read error. The V and J genes are TRBV12-5 and TRBJ1-4, with 9 bases matching TRBD1. The CDR3 has 15 amino acids. CDR1 and CDR2 from the germline V gene are LGHNT and FRNRAP. The CDR3 region has the DNA TGTGCTAGTGGTCTCTGGACAGGGGTAGGCGAAAAACTGCTTTTT. This gives the protein CASGLWTGVGEKLLF. The full variable domain, its missing parts supplied by reference TRBV12-5 and TRBJ1-4, is DARVTQTPRHKVTEMGQEVTMRCQPILGHNTVFWYRQTMMQGLELLAYFRNRAPLDDSGMPKDRFSAEMPDATLATLKIQPSEPRDSAVYFCASGLWTGVGEKLLFGSGTQLSVL.

This clonotype was counted many times. J is TRBJ2-7 and V is TRBV5-1, with D possibly being TRBD1 or TRBD2 (7 bases each). CDR1 and CDR2 from the germline V gene are SGHRS and YFSETQ. Trimming shortened V by 4 bases and J by 3 bases, and 20 bases separated the two germline ends. This CDR3 is 16 amino acids long. CDR3 amino acids: CASSTTAPRGGYEQYF. As DNA, the CDR3 is TGCGCCAGCAGCACGACCGCCCCCAGGGGGGGCTACGAGCAGTACTTC.

The chain links TRBV6-1 to TRBJ2-3; D is perhaps TRBD2 (5 bases). Trimming took off 8 bases at V and 8 bases at J, with 17 bases between the two ends. From germline, CDR1 is MNHNS and CDR2 SASEGT. The CDR3 consists of 13 residues. CDR3 residues: CASPSTRAGTQYF. The CDR3 nucleotides are TGTGCCAGCCCGTCCACGAGGGCAGGTACGCAGTATTTT.

Of note for this clonotype: A much larger clone sits a single nucleotide away, making a read error possible. The chain links TRBV12-3 or TRBV12-4 to TRBJ2-3, with D unresolved. The CDR3 contains 12 residues. The CDR3 DNA sequence: TGTGCCAGCAGTTTCAAACCAGATACGCGGTATTTT. Amino acids: CASSFKPDTRYF.

The chain recombines TRBV19 with TRBJ2-3; possibly TRBD1 for D (6 bases). Deletions cut 5 bases from V and 4 bases from J, with 16 bases between. This CDR3 has 15 amino acids. The germline V gene has CDR1 LNHDA and CDR2 SQIVND (reference sequence). The CDR3: CASSPIDRLADTQYF. CDR3 nucleotide sequence: TGTGCCAGTAGTCCAATAGACAGGTTAGCAGATACGCAGTATTTT.

This clonotype was detected many times. The chain recombines TRBV18 with TRBJ2-7, with D uncertain. Per germline, CDR1 KGHSH and CDR2 LQKENI. This CDR3 has 11 residues. V dropped 3 bases and J dropped 7 bases, with 7 bases sitting between them. The CDR3 DNA sequence: TGTGCCAGCTCACCTCTTAGGGAGCAGTACTTC. Its protein product is CASSPLREQYF.